This TCR beta chain was profiled in a study of molecular identifiers for immune sequencing clone quantification. Study summary: Replicates split RNA from roughly 20,000 or 100,000 naive CD8 cells five ways, and the researchers sequenced four portions.

This clonotype was seen repeatedly, ten times or more. Antigen specificity is unknown. TCRdb used MiXCR to reprocess the PCR reads, holding one entry per CDR3 protein. The table records roughly 86,000 distinct CDR3 sequences, around 17% of them present only once. The CDR3 sequence is 12 residues long. CDR1 is LGHNT, CDR2 FRNRAP, per germline. V was clipped by 3 bases and J by 5 bases, with 5 bases between them. Between about 20,000 and 1,100,000 sorted cells, with 10%, 30% or 50% RNA, yielded naive CD8 libraries. Study results and limitations: Molecules of identical TCR sharing a barcode could underestimate highly expanded clone sizes. Whereas naive cells kept under 1% of molecules in clones above 20 RNA copies, such clones held over 97% in effectors.

The chain joins TRBV12-5 to TRBJ1-5; D is ambiguous. Material: naive CD8+ T cells from blood, with Jurkat cell RNA spiked in. Documented subset: FACS-sorted CD8+CD4-CCR7+CD45RA+ naive T cells. This clonotype was sampled from a human donor in good health. Some libraries in this study had Jurkat cell RNA spiked in. The CDR3 coding sequence is TGTGCTAGTGGTTTTCCGGATCAGCCCCAGCATTTT. It is translated as CASGFPDQPQHF.